The 30 T cell receptor beta chains in this list originate from one sample, sequenced in a study of T cells in Graves' hyperthyroidism and ophthalmopathy (dated by TCRdb to between 2017 and 2020). The library was made by multiplex PCR. The sequencer was an Illumina HiSeq 2000. The TCR beta CDR3 regions were amplified from RNA transcripts. For the first round of RT-PCR on the TCR CDR3, the HTBI primer set was used together with the Qiagen OneStep RT-PCR kit. The raw public data were reprocessed by TCRdb itself: fastp quality trimming at Q25, MiXCR clonotype calling, in-frame beta chains only. One record per CDR3 amino acid sequence lists the most common genes and DNA. This sample gives over 650,000 distinct CDR3 sequences in total; 15% to 20% of them show up just once. Approximately 8.4% of the sample comes from the top ten. The specimen was blood. These TCRs come from a young man with Graves' hyperthyroidism.

This sequence joins TRBV5-5 and TRBJ2-1; D tentatively fits TRBD1 or TRBD2 (6 bases each). CDR3 length: 13 residues. Trimming took off 3 bases at V and 10 bases at J, with 14 bases between the two ends. The germline V gene has CDR1 SGHKS and CDR2 YYEKEE (reference sequence). The CDR3 sequence is CASSSYPGAEQFF. The CDR3 nucleotides read TGTGCCAGCAGCTCCTACCCGGGGGCGGAGCAGTTCTTC.

The CDR3 loop reads CASISRDRLNEAFF. The CDR3 DNA reads TGTGCCAGCATTTCCCGGGACAGACTCAATGAAGCTTTCTTT. The chain links TRBV5-4 to TRBJ1-1, with 7 bases identical to TRBD1. Germline assignment: CDR1 SGHNT and CDR2 YYREEE (reference sequence). V lost 6 bases, J lost 7 bases, and 12 bases stayed unmatched. This CDR3 spans 14 amino acids.

Remarks on this clonotype: A much larger clone differs by one base, so this may be a read error. The CDR3 loop reads CASSQDWTSGRETQYF. CDR3 nucleotides: TGTGCCAGCAGCCAAGATTGGACTAGCGGTAGAGAGACCCAGTACTTC. The chain has TRBV3-1 and TRBJ2-5; the match to TRBD2 covers 10 bases. The CDR3 has 16 amino acids. CDR1 is LGHDT, CDR2 YNNKEL, per germline (reference sequence). The junction had 5 bases not matched to a gene; V was cut back by 0 bases and J by 4 bases.

This clonotype was seen many times. This chain uses TRBV19 with TRBJ2-3; D not certain. V dropped 3 bases and J dropped 0 bases, with 10 bases sitting between them. Germline V CDR1 and CDR2: LNHDA, SQIVND (reference sequence). The CDR3 spans 15 residues. CDR3 nucleotides: TGTGCCAGTAGTATGAGAAGGACGAGCACAGATACGCAGTATTTT. It codes for CASSMRRTSTDTQYF.

In this sample, this clonotype turned up many times. The chain couples TRBV6-1 to TRBJ2-1, with 8 nucleotides matching TRBD1. This CDR3 comprises 14 residues. V was pared by 6 bases and J by 6 bases, with 7 bases of the junction left unmatched. Germline V CDR1 and CDR2: MNHNS, SASEGT. The CDR3 DNA follows: TGTGCCAGCAGGACAGGGGCTGCTGGCAATGAGCAGTTCTTC. This codes for CASRTGAAGNEQFF.

The gene calls are TRBV11-2 and TRBJ2-5; the match to TRBD2 covers 7 bases. CDR1 and CDR2 (germline): SGHAT, FQNNGV. V dropped 8 bases and J dropped 2; count of bases not matched to a gene: 5. The CDR3 length is 13 residues. CDR3 sequence: CASRLSGQETQYF. The CDR3 coding sequence is TGTGCCAGCCGACTTAGCGGGCAAGAGACCCAGTACTTC.

This clonotype was observed a handful of times. The chain links TRBV6-1 to TRBJ1-2; D call uncertain. V shed 0 bases and J shed 4 bases, with 9 bases lying between them. The CDR3 contains 14 residues. Germline V gene data show CDR1 as MNHNS and CDR2 as SASEGT. CDR3 bases: TGTGCCAGCAGTGAAGCGTCCGTAAGCTATGGCTACACCTTC. Residues: CASSEASVSYGYTF.

J is TRBJ2-4 and V is TRBV7-8; D gene uncertain. Trimming cost V 2 bases and J 4 bases, with 9 bases left between them. The CDR3 is 14 residues long. Germline CDR1 and CDR2: SGHVS and FQNEAQ. The CDR3 bases are TGTGCCAGCAGCTTACAAGTCAGGAAAAACATTCAGTACTTC. Its translation is CASSLQVRKNIQYF.

This clonotype was observed many times. The DNA for the CDR3 is TGTGCCAGCATCTCTAGAGGGGGCTCCTACAATGAGCAGTTCTTC. The encoded protein is CASISRGGSYNEQFF. The chain recombines TRBV12-3 or TRBV12-4 with TRBJ2-1, with D tentatively TRBD1 (6 bases). The CDR3 has 15 residues. V lost 7 bases, J lost 0 bases, and 13 bases lay in between.

This clonotype was recorded many times. The rearrangement joins TRBV2 to TRBJ2-1; D call uncertain. V was shortened by 6 bases and J by 5 bases, with 5 bases between the two germline ends. The CDR3 sequence is 11 residues long. Germline CDR1 and CDR2: SNHLY and FYNNEI. The CDR3 DNA is TGTGCCAGCAGGGGTAACAATGAGCAGTTCTTC. Translation: CASRGNNEQFF.

This clonotype was counted ten times or more. The V gene is TRBV5-1, the J gene TRBJ2-7, with D possibly being TRBD1 (6 bases). The CDR3 covers 14 residues. Trimming shortened V by 7 bases and J by 0 bases, and 14 bases separated the two germline ends. The V gene's germline CDR1 is SGHRS and CDR2 YFSETQ. CDR3 in amino acids: CASGGLPSSYEQYF. The CDR3 nucleotides read TGCGCCAGCGGGGGCCTACCGAGCTCCTACGAGCAGTACTTC.

This clonotype appeared many times. The rearrangement uses TRBV20-1 and TRBJ2-3, with 10 bases aligning to TRBD1. Looked up from germline, CDR1 is DFQATT and CDR2 is SNEGSKA (reference sequence). This CDR3 contains 15 residues. V trimming: 6 bases; J trimming: 1 base; junction bases outside the gene matches: 7. In DNA form, the CDR3 reads TGCAGTGCATCCGGGACAGGGGTCCGCACAGATACGCAGTATTTT. It codes for CSASGTGVRTDTQYF.

Details on this clonotype: Being one base from a much bigger clone, this may be a read error. The chain has TRBV27 and TRBJ2-7; 7 nucleotides align to TRBD1. The CDR3 spans 13 residues. V shed 4 bases and J 3 bases; nucleotides not matched to a gene: 3. Germline V gives CDR1 MNHEY, CDR2 SMNVEV (reference sequence). The CDR3 DNA reads as TGTGCCAGCAGTTGGGGACAGCACTACGAGCAGTACTTC. It specifies CASSWGQHYEQYF.

This chain joins TRBV5-1 and TRBJ2-5; weak D call: TRBD2 (5 bases). The CDR3 sequence is 12 residues long. CDR1 and CDR2 from the germline V gene are SGHRS and YFSETQ. V was clipped by 5 bases and J by 14 bases, with 19 bases between them. The CDR3, as DNA: TGCGCCAGCAGGCAGACCCGGGGTGCTTTATACTTC. Encoded protein: CASRQTRGALYF.

This clonotype was seen a handful of times. J is TRBJ2-7 and V is TRBV13; 9 bases are a match to TRBD2. In germline, CDR1 is PRHDT, CDR2 FYEKMQ (reference sequence). The CDR3 spans 16 residues. The ends lost 5 bases at V and 6 bases at J; junction bases unmatched: 14. CDR3 nucleotide sequence: TGTGCCAGCAGCCCCCCGTTGGGTAGCGGGAGTATCGAGCAGTACTTC. Encoded protein: CASSPPLGSGSIEQYF.

The chain links TRBV9 to TRBJ2-3; D is ambiguous. Germline-derived CDR1 and CDR2 are SGDLS and YYNGEE. This CDR3 contains 13 residues. V lost 0 bases and J lost 3, with 5 bases in between. In DNA form, the CDR3 reads TGTGCCAGCAGCGTAGAGCCAACAGATACGCAGTATTTT. Translating gives CASSVEPTDTQYF.

This chain uses TRBV12-3 or TRBV12-4 with TRBJ2-5, with 7 positions matching TRBD2. The CDR3 has 20 residues. With 5 bases clipped from V and 0 bases from J, the junction kept 21 bases outside the gene matches. The CDR3 DNA reads TGTGCCAGCAGTAGGAGGTCCGTGGAGCTAGCGGTCACGTACCAAGAGACCCAGTACTTC. Amino acids: CASSRRSVELAVTYQETQYF.

Comment on this clonotype: A much larger clone sits a single nucleotide away, making a read error possible. The genes are TRBV12-3 or TRBV12-4 and TRBJ1-1; maybe TRBD1 (6 bases). The CDR3 has 13 residues. V gave up 8 bases and J gave up 0 bases, with 10 bases separating them. The CDR3 reads CASGGAVNTEAFF. Written as DNA, the CDR3 is TGTGCCAGCGGGGGGGCGGTGAACACTGAAGCTTTCTTT.

This clonotype has just a few counts. The gene calls are TRBV4-2 and TRBJ2-7; the D gene is possibly TRBD1 (5 bases). This CDR3 is built from 15 residues. Deletions cut 1 base from V and 0 bases from J, with 10 bases between. CDR1 and CDR2 (germline): LGHNA, YNFKEQ. The CDR3: CASSQVQGISYEQYF. The CDR3 DNA is TGTGCCAGCAGCCAAGTGCAGGGCATCTCCTACGAGCAGTACTTC.

The genes are TRBV20-1 and TRBJ1-2; D is perhaps TRBD1 (6 bases). V gave up 5 bases and J gave up 8 bases, with 12 bases separating them. Germline assignment: CDR1 DFQATT and CDR2 SNEGSKA (reference sequence). The CDR3 has 11 amino acids. The CDR3 reads CSAETGYGYTF. CDR3 DNA: TGCAGTGCTGAAACAGGGTACGGCTACACCTTC.

This clonotype showed up just a few times. The V call is TRBV4-1, the J call TRBJ2-2; 11 nucleotides align to TRBD2. Losses at the gene ends were 4 bases for V and 3 bases for J; bases not matched to a gene: 4. This CDR3 is built from 16 residues. Germline V gene lookup returns CDR1 MGHRA and CDR2 YSYEKL. CDR3 DNA: TGCGCCAGCAGCCTAGCGGGAGGGCCTTACACCGGGGAGCTGTTTTTT. It specifies CASSLAGGPYTGELFF.

The V gene is TRBV20-1, the J gene TRBJ2-1; 9 bases fit TRBD2. With V trimmed by 0 bases and J by 10 bases, 16 bases remained unmatched. Germline assignment: CDR1 DFQATT and CDR2 SNEGSKA (reference sequence). The CDR3 is made up of 17 amino acids. CDR3 nucleotide sequence: TGCAGTGCTAGAGATGTCCCTAGCGGGATTGCTGCAATAGAGCAGTTCTTC. This codes for CSARDVPSGIAAIEQFF.

The chain recombines TRBV6-1 with TRBJ2-2; D unresolved. There are 16 residues in the CDR3. Deletions cut 1 base from V and 3 bases from J, with 12 bases between. Per the germline V gene, CDR1 is MNHNS and CDR2 is SASEGT. This CDR3 is CASSEDTVTYTGELFF. CDR3 bases: TGTGCCAGCAGTGAAGATACAGTTACATACACCGGGGAGCTGTTTTTT.

This clonotype was counted many times. V is TRBV18 and J is TRBJ2-7, with 12 positions matching TRBD2. The CDR3 has 16 residues. J was trimmed by 8 bases and V by 0 bases; bases with no gene match: 8. Germline CDR1 and CDR2: KGHSH and LQKENI. For the CDR3, the DNA is TGTGCCAGCTCACCACCGGCTAGCGGGAGGGCCGGGAAGCAGTACTTC. Translating gives CASSPPASGRAGKQYF. Using reference TRBV18 and TRBJ2-7 for the parts outside the CDR3, the full variable domain is NAGVMQNPRHLVRRRGQEARLRCSPMKGHSHVYWYRQLPEEGLKFMVYLQKENIIDESGMPKERFSAEFPKEGPSILRIQQVVRGDSAAYFCASSPPASGRAGKQYFGPGTRLTVT.

This clonotype has just a few counts. This chain connects TRBV9 to TRBJ2-1; TRBD1 matches 8 bases. V gave up 3 bases and J gave up 10 bases; unmatched junction bases: 9. The CDR3 extends over 14 amino acids. CDR1 and CDR2 from the germline V gene are SGDLS and YYNGEE. DNA for the CDR3: TGTGCCAGCAGCGAAACGACAGGGGTTGTCGAGCAGTTCTTC. Protein sequence: CASSETTGVVEQFF.

This clonotype was seen more than once but under ten times. The gene calls are TRBV20-1 and TRBJ2-7; TRBD1 agrees at 12 bases. The CDR3 contains 14 residues. Germline CDR1 reads DFQATT; CDR2 reads SNEGSKA (reference sequence). Trimming cost V 1 base and J 5 bases; bases outside gene matches: 3. The CDR3 DNA reads as TGCAGTGCTAGAGGGGGACAGGGGGCGGACGAGCAGTACTTC. Protein sequence: CSARGGQGADEQYF.

The rearrangement joins TRBV9 to TRBJ1-1; D not certain. V was pared by 2 bases and J by 7 bases, with 9 bases between. Germline CDR1 is SGDLS and CDR2 is YYNGEE. The CDR3 length is 12 residues. CDR3 nucleotide sequence: TGTGCCAGCAGCGTTGACGGAAATGAAGCTTTCTTT. Its protein is CASSVDGNEAFF.

CDR3 nucleotides: TGTGCCAGCAGCTTCAGTAGCGGGGGGGGCCCAGATACGCAGTATTTT. It encodes CASSFSSGGGPDTQYF. The chain recombines TRBV7-2 with TRBJ2-3, with 11 positions matching TRBD2. CDR1 and CDR2 (germline): SGHTA, FQGNSA. The CDR3 runs 16 residues. The ends lost 3 bases at V and 4 bases at J; junction bases unmatched: 6. The entire variable domain, with the rest obtained from reference TRBV7-2 and TRBJ2-3, is as follows: GAGVSQSPSNKVTEKGKDVELRCDPISGHTALYWYRQSLGQGLEFLIYFQGNSAPDKSGLPSDRFSAERTGGSVSTLTIQRTQQEDSAVYLCASSFSSGGGPDTQYFGPGTRLTVL.

This chain joins TRBV7-8 and TRBJ1-6; D is unresolved. Germline CDR1 reads SGHVS; CDR2 reads FQNEAQ. This CDR3 has 15 residues. The V end was cut by 4 bases, the J end by 2 bases, with 9 bases between. The CDR3 reads CASSSSVPYNSPLHF. DNA of the CDR3: TGTGCCAGCAGCTCATCTGTCCCCTATAATTCACCCCTCCACTTT.

This clonotype was seen a few times. The rearrangement links TRBV29-1 to TRBJ1-5; the D is unclear. The CDR3 is 12 residues long. V lost 4 bases and J lost 5, with 9 bases in between. Per the germline V gene, CDR1 is SQVTM and CDR2 is ANQGSEA. The CDR3, as DNA: TGCAGCGTTGGGGAGGGATATCAGCCCCAGCATTTT. Residues: CSVGEGYQPQHF.